The rows below give T cell receptor beta chains drawn from one sample of a study of cytomegalovirus exposure and HLA in healthy donors. Clones were read by immunoSEQ multiplex PCR, and TCRdb kept only the in-frame ones, dropping some. Recorded for this sample: about 39,000 clones. Sequencing was carried out using PBMCs. These TCRs come from a young woman in good health and CMV-seropositive. CDR3s leave out the opening cysteine and the closing phenylalanine or tryptophan.

v_call	j_call	cdr3_aa
TRBV6-6	TRBJ1-6	ASSPTPRRPLH
TRBV5-8	TRBJ2-3	ASSPRTSSSTDTQY
TRBV7-9	TRBJ2-7	ASSLPAGVTYEQY
TRBV5-4	TRBJ1-1	ASEADTGTSEAF
TRBV5-5	TRBJ2-5	ASSAPFRDRKETQY
TRBV11-2	TRBJ2-7	ASSPGAGTARAYEQY
TRBV30	TRBJ2-1	AWSDSLQGGDEQF
TRBV19	TRBJ1-1	ASSIGITENTEAF
TRBV28	TRBJ1-5	ASSPAGTNLGQPQH
TRBV7-2	TRBJ1-1	ASSLNPRNTEAF